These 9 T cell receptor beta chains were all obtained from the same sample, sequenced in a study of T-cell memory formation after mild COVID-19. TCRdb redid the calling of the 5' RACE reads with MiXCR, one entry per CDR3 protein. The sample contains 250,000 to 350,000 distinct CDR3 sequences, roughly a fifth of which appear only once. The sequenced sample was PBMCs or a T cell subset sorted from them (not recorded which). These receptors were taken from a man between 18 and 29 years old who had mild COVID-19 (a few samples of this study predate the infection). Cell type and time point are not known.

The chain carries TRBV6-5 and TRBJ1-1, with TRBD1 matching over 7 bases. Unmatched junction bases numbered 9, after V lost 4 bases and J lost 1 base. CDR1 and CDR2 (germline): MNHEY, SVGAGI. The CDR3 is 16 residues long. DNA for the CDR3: TGTGCCAGCAGTTGGGGGGGGACAGAAAGGAACACTGAAGCTTTCTTT. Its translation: CASSWGGTERNTEAFF.

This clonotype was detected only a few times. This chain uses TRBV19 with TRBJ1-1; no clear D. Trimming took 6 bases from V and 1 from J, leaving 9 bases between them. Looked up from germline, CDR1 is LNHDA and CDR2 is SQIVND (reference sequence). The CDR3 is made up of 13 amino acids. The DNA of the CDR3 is TGTGCCAGTAGACGGACGGAGAACACTGAAGCTTTCTTT. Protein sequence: CASRRTENTEAFF. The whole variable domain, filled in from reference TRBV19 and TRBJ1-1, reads DGGITQSPKYLFRKEGQNVTLSCEQNLNHDAMYWYRQDPGQGLRLIYYSQIVNDFQKGDIAEGYSVSREKKESFPLTVTSAQKNPTAFYLCASRRTENTEAFFGQGTRLTVV.

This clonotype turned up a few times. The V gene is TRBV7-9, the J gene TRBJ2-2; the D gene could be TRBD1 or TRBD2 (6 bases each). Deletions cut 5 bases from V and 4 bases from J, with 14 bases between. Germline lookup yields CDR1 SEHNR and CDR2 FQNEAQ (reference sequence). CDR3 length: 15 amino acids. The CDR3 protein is CASSRRGPTTGELFF. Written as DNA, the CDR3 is TGTGCCAGCAGCAGACGGGGGCCAACCACCGGGGAGCTGTTTTTT.

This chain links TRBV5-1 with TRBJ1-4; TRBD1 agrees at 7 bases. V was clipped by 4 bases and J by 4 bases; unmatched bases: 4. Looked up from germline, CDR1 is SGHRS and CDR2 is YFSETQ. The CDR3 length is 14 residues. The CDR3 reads CASSTGQHNEKLFF. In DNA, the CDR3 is TGCGCCAGCAGCACGGGACAGCATAATGAAAAACTGTTTTTT.

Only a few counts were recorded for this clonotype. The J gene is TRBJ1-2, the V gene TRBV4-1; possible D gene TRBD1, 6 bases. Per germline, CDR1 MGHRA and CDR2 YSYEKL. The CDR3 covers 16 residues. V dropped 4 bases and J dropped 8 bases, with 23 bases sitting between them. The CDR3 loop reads CASSPEGPRGVEGYTF. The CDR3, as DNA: TGCGCCAGCAGCCCCGAGGGACCCAGGGGAGTTGAAGGCTACACCTTC.

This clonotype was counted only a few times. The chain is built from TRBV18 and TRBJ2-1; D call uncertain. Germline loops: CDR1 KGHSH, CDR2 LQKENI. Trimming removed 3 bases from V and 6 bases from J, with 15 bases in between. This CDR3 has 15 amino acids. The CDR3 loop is CASSPVGSQSNEQFF. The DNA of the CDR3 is TGTGCCAGCTCACCTGTGGGCTCGCAAAGCAATGAGCAGTTCTTC.

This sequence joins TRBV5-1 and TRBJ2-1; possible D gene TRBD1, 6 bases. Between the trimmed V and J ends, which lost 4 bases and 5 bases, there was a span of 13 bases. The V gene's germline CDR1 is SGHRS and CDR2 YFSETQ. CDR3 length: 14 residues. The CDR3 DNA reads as TGCGCCAGCAGCCCCGGGACACCGGACAATGAGCAGTTCTTC. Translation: CASSPGTPDNEQFF. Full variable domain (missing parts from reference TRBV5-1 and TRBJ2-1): KAGVTQTPRYLIKTRGQQVTLSCSPISGHRSVSWYQQTPGQGLQFLFEYFSETQRNKGNFPGRFSGRQFSNSRSEMNVSTLELGDSALYLCASSPGTPDNEQFFGPGTRLTVL.

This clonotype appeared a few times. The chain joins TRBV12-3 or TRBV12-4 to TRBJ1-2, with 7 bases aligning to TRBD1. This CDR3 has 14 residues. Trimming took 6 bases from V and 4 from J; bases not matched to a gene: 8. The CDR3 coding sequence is TGTGCCAGCAGGCCGGAGACAGGGAGCTATGGCTACACCTTC. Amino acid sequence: CASRPETGSYGYTF.

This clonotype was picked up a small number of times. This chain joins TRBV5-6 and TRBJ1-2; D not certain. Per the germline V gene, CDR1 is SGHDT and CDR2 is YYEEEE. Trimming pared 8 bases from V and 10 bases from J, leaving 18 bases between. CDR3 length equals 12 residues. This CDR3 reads CASSFPTDAYTF. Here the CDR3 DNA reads TGTGCCAGTTCTTTTCCAACAGATGCCTACACCTTC.